These T cell receptor beta chains were read from a single sample in a study of blood T cell repertoires in COVID-19. Only in-frame clones appear in the TCRdb table, and some are missing; sequencing was by immunoSEQ multiplex PCR. The sample holds 95,000 to 110,000 clones, approximately 88% seen once. The sample was peripheral blood. All receptors come from a man in his sixties with acute or convalescent COVID-19. CDR3s include the opening cysteine and the closing phenylalanine or tryptophan. Each record gives: J gene, clone size, D gene, V gene, CDR3 protein, CDR3 DNA. D genes are given only for firm matches. Part of the rows lack a size; the others show once, few, many or a class for expanded clones.

J: TRBJ2-1; size: .; D: .; V: TRBV18; CDR3: CASSPAGGPRYNEQFF; DNA: TGTGCCAGCTCACCAGCCGGGGGGCCGAGGTACAATGAGCAGTTCTTC
J: TRBJ2-2; size: few; D: .; V: TRBV5-1; CDR3: CASSLEMGPGELFF; DNA: TGCGCCAGCAGCTTGGAAATGGGCCCCGGGGAGCTGTTTTTT
J: TRBJ1-2; size: .; D: TRBD1; V: TRBV5-1; CDR3: CASSLWTGGGGYTF; DNA: TGCGCCAGCAGCCTCTGGACAGGGGGAGGTGGCTACACCTTC
J: TRBJ1-1; size: few; D: TRBD1; V: TRBV7-9; CDR3: CASSYRDRNTEAFF; DNA: TGTGCCAGCAGCTATAGGGACAGGAACACTGAAGCTTTCTTT
J: TRBJ2-5; size: .; D: .; V: TRBV7-8; CDR3: CASSVSNQETQYF; DNA: TGTGCCAGCAGCGTTAGTAACCAAGAGACCCAGTACTTC
J: TRBJ1-3; size: few; D: .; V: TRBV11-2; CDR3: CASSPTRNTIYF; DNA: TGTGCCAGCAGCCCAACGAGGAACACCATATATTTT
J: TRBJ1-5; size: .; D: .; V: TRBV2; CDR3: CASRDPFAGNQPQHF; DNA: TGTGCCAGCAGGGATCCCTTTGCGGGGAATCAGCCCCAGCATTTT
J: TRBJ1-5; size: .; D: .; V: TRBV27; CDR3: CASSLSARQGQNQPQHF; DNA: TGTGCCAGCAGTTTATCAGCTCGCCAGGGACAAAATCAGCCCCAGCATTTT
J: TRBJ1-1; size: .; D: TRBD1; V: TRBV6-2/TRBV6-3; CDR3: CASSRRQGLNTEAFF; DNA: TGTGCCAGCAGCCGTAGACAGGGACTGAACACTGAAGCTTTCTTT
J: TRBJ1-4; size: .; D: .; V: TRBV13; CDR3: CASSLYRVGEKLFF; DNA: TGTGCCAGCAGCCTCTACAGGGTAGGCGAAAAACTGTTTTTT
J: TRBJ2-1; size: .; D: TRBD2; V: TRBV9; CDR3: CASSLAGSRSSYNEQFF; DNA: TGTGCCAGCAGTCTAGCGGGGTCACGAAGCTCCTACAATGAGCAGTTCTTC
J: TRBJ2-1; size: .; D: .; V: TRBV2; CDR3: CASSDRANEQFF; DNA: TGTGCCAGCAGTGACAGGGCCAATGAGCAGTTCTTC
J: TRBJ1-4; size: .; D: .; V: TRBV18; CDR3: CASSVREGEKLFF; DNA: TGTGCCAGCTCAGTCCGGGAGGGTGAAAAACTGTTTTTT
J: TRBJ2-3; size: .; D: .; V: TRBV5-4; CDR3: CASSLEGLRTDTQYF; DNA: TGTGCCAGCAGCTTGGAGGGACTCCGCACAGATACGCAGTATTTT
J: TRBJ2-4; size: .; D: TRBD2; V: TRBV6-2/TRBV6-3; CDR3: CASSWGGIQYF; DNA: TGTGCCAGCAGTTGGGGGGGCATTCAGTACTTC
J: TRBJ2-2; size: .; D: .; V: TRBV5-1; CDR3: CASSPPGNTGELFF; DNA: TGCGCCAGCAGCCCACCAGGAAACACCGGGGAGCTGTTTTTT
J: TRBJ2-3; size: .; D: .; V: TRBV30; CDR3: CAWRAAVVSTQYF; DNA: TGTGCCTGGAGGGCAGCGGTGGTTAGTACGCAGTATTTT
J: TRBJ1-1; size: few; D: .; V: TRBV11-2; CDR3: CASSIQGNTEAFF; DNA: TGTGCCAGCAGTATACAGGGGAACACTGAAGCTTTCTTT
J: TRBJ2-5; size: .; D: TRBD1; V: TRBV6-5; CDR3: CASSFWTGQETQYF; DNA: TGTGCCAGCAGTTTTTGGACAGGACAAGAGACCCAGTACTTC
J: TRBJ2-7; size: .; D: .; V: TRBV19; CDR3: CASSTPGEGYEQYF; DNA: TGTGCCAGTAGTACCCCGGGAGAGGGCTACGAGCAGTACTTC
J: TRBJ1-5; size: .; D: .; V: TRBV24-1; CDR3: CATATGYSNQPQHF; DNA: TGTGCCACCGCGACAGGTTATAGCAATCAGCCCCAGCATTTT
J: TRBJ2-3; size: once; D: .; V: TRBV25-1; CDR3: CASSLTGFAGTQYF; DNA: TGTGCCAGCAGTCTTACAGGGTTTGCGGGTACGCAGTATTTT
J: TRBJ2-3; size: .; D: .; V: TRBV11-2; CDR3: CASSPRSDTQYF; DNA: TGTGCCAGCAGCCCCCGAAGCGACACGCAGTATTTT
J: TRBJ1-5; size: .; D: .; V: TRBV6-5; CDR3: CASGGNQPQHF; DNA: TGTGCCAGCGGGGGGAATCAGCCCCAGCATTTT
J: TRBJ1-4; size: .; D: .; V: TRBV29-1; CDR3: CSGISRVNEKLFF; DNA: TGCAGCGGCATATCCCGGGTTAATGAAAAACTGTTTTTT
J: TRBJ1-1; size: .; D: TRBD1; V: TRBV14; CDR3: CASRKTGQGISAEAFF; DNA: TGTGCCAGCAGGAAAACGGGACAGGGGATTTCCGCTGAAGCTTTCTTT
J: TRBJ2-5; size: .; D: .; V: TRBV2; CDR3: CASSEAPGYGETQYF; DNA: TGTGCCAGCAGTGAAGCCCCCGGGTACGGGGAGACCCAGTACTTC
J: TRBJ1-4; size: .; D: .; V: TRBV5-6; CDR3: CASSPDGRGAEKLFF; DNA: TGTGCCAGCAGCCCGGACGGCCGGGGTGCGGAAAAACTGTTTTTT
J: TRBJ2-3; size: .; D: TRBD2; V: TRBV15; CDR3: CATSRDGASGPTDTQYF; DNA: TGTGCCACCAGCAGAGATGGGGCTAGCGGCCCCACAGATACGCAGTATTTT
J: TRBJ1-5; size: .; D: TRBD1; V: TRBV29-1; CDR3: CSVRTGSQPQHF; DNA: TGCAGCGTCCGGACAGGGAGCCAGCCCCAGCATTTT
J: TRBJ1-5; size: .; D: .; V: TRBV11-2; CDR3: CASSLQNSNQPQHF; DNA: TGTGCCAGCAGCTTACAGAATAGCAATCAGCCCCAGCATTTT
J: TRBJ2-1; size: .; D: TRBD2; V: TRBV7-8; CDR3: CASSQAGVSYNEQFF; DNA: TGTGCCAGCAGCCAAGCGGGAGTCTCCTACAATGAGCAGTTCTTC
J: TRBJ2-5; size: .; D: TRBD1; V: TRBV27; CDR3: CASKRDRGFGETQYF; DNA: TGTGCCAGCAAGAGGGACAGGGGTTTTGGAGAGACCCAGTACTTC
J: TRBJ1-2; size: .; D: .; V: TRBV18; CDR3: CASSPAGVYGYTF; DNA: TGTGCCAGCTCACCAGCAGGGGTGTATGGCTACACCTTC
J: TRBJ2-6; size: .; D: .; V: TRBV5-1; CDR3: CASSLVGPGANVLTF; DNA: TGCGCCAGCAGCTTGGTCGGTCCTGGGGCCAACGTCCTGACTTTC
J: TRBJ2-1; size: once; D: .; V: TRBV5-1; CDR3: CASSLAPGLNNEQFF; DNA: TGCGCCAGCAGCTTGGCCCCGGGACTCAACAATGAGCAGTTCTTC
J: TRBJ2-5; size: .; D: TRBD1; V: TRBV5-1; CDR3: CASSSTGVGETQYF; DNA: TGCGCCAGCAGCTCGACAGGGGTTGGAGAGACCCAGTACTTC
J: TRBJ2-5; size: .; D: TRBD1; V: TRBV6-5; CDR3: CASIPGQGGVETQYF; DNA: TGTGCCAGCATCCCGGGACAGGGAGGAGTAGAGACCCAGTACTTC
J: TRBJ1-2; size: .; D: TRBD1; V: TRBV6-5; CDR3: CASTETGGSYGYTF; DNA: TGTGCCAGCACCGAGACAGGGGGGAGCTATGGCTACACCTTC
J: TRBJ1-5; size: .; D: .; V: TRBV18; CDR3: CASSLGDTNQPQHF; DNA: TGTGCCAGCTCACTAGGGGACACCAATCAGCCCCAGCATTTT
J: TRBJ2-2; size: .; D: .; V: TRBV7-9; CDR3: CASSTGYGELFF; DNA: TGTGCCAGCAGCACAGGGTACGGGGAGCTGTTTTTT
J: TRBJ1-1; size: .; D: .; V: TRBV4-1; CDR3: CASSQGVRTTNTEAFF; DNA: TGCGCCAGCAGCCAAGGGGTACGGACAACGAACACTGAAGCTTTCTTT
J: TRBJ2-1; size: .; D: TRBD2; V: TRBV28; CDR3: CASSLLTSGLYNSYNEQFF; DNA: TGTGCCAGCAGTTTATTAACTAGCGGGTTATATAACTCCTACAATGAGCAGTTCTTC
J: TRBJ1-4; size: .; D: .; V: TRBV19; CDR3: CASSTITGLGRGAGGKLFF; DNA: TGTGCCAGTAGTACCATAACAGGATTGGGAAGAGGGGCCGGAGGGAAACTGTTTTTT
J: TRBJ1-5; size: .; D: TRBD1; V: TRBV28; CDR3: CASSLQGDRAANQPQHF; DNA: TGTGCCAGCAGTTTACAGGGGGACAGGGCCGCTAATCAGCCCCAGCATTTT
J: TRBJ1-1; size: .; D: .; V: TRBV19; CDR3: CASSFQRRTEAFF; DNA: TGTGCCAGTAGTTTCCAGCGGCGGACTGAAGCTTTCTTT
J: TRBJ1-1; size: once; D: TRBD1; V: TRBV7-6; CDR3: CASSRTGSPMNTEAFF; DNA: TGTGCCTCGTCACGGACAGGGAGCCCCATGAACACTGAAGCTTTCTTT
J: TRBJ1-3; size: .; D: .; V: TRBV6-5; CDR3: CASRGLSGNTIYF; DNA: TGTGCCAGCAGGGGACTCTCTGGAAACACCATATATTTT
J: TRBJ1-6; size: .; D: .; V: TRBV30; CDR3: CAWSVRGGLGSPLHF; DNA: TGTGCCTGGAGTGTACGCGGAGGGTTGGGGTCACCCCTCCACTTT
J: TRBJ2-1; size: .; D: TRBD2; V: TRBV5-6; CDR3: CASSRGLAGGFNEQFF; DNA: TGTGCCAGCAGCCGGGGACTAGCGGGAGGGTTCAATGAGCAGTTCTTC
J: TRBJ1-2; size: .; D: .; V: TRBV3-1/TRBV3-2; CDR3: CASSQRHNAYYGYTF; DNA: TGTGCCAGCAGCCAACGCCACAACGCTTACTATGGCTACACCTTC
J: TRBJ1-3; size: .; D: .; V: TRBV5-1; CDR3: CASSLGAASSGNTIYF; DNA: TGCGCCAGCAGCTTGGGTGCCGCCAGCTCTGGAAACACCATATATTTT
J: TRBJ1-2; size: .; D: .; V: TRBV9; CDR3: CASSVSPQGTLYGYTF; DNA: TGTGCCAGCAGCGTATCCCCGCAGGGCACCCTCTATGGCTACACCTTC
J: TRBJ2-5; size: .; D: TRBD1; V: TRBV13; CDR3: CASSLLDRGQETQYF; DNA: TGTGCCAGCAGCTTACTGGACAGGGGCCAAGAGACCCAGTACTTC
J: TRBJ2-2; size: .; D: .; V: TRBV24-1; CDR3: CATSDSRQAGELFF; DNA: TGTGCCACCAGTGATTCCCGACAGGCCGGGGAGCTGTTTTTT
J: TRBJ2-5; size: .; D: .; V: TRBV7-8; CDR3: CASSPQETQYF; DNA: TGTGCCAGCAGCCCACAAGAGACCCAGTACTTC
J: TRBJ1-5; size: .; D: .; V: TRBV5-4; CDR3: CASSLGGEGNQPQHF; DNA: TGTGCCAGCAGCTTGGGAGGGGAGGGCAATCAGCCCCAGCATTTT
J: TRBJ2-2; size: once; D: .; V: TRBV19; CDR3: CASTPRGATGELFF; DNA: TGTGCCAGTACCCCTCGTGGGGCCACCGGGGAGCTGTTTTTT